Listed below are T cell receptor beta chains from one sample, sequenced in a study of cytomegalovirus exposure and HLA in healthy donors. Repertoires were generated with immunoSEQ multiplex PCR, while TCRdb's copy carries only in-frame clones and drops some. The table records approximately 160,000 clones, 60% to 80% of them present only once. The sample was PBMCs. Receptors originate from a male donor in good health and CMV-seronegative. The CDR3 runs from the conserved cysteine through the conserved F or W. The order of the fields is V gene, D gene, J gene, clone size, CDR3 protein, CDR3 DNA. The D gene is left open where the match is weak. Size is stated for part of the rows, as once, few or many counts, or as a class when the clone is expanded.

v_call: TRBV5-1
d_call: .
j_call: TRBJ2-3
clone_size: .
cdr3_aa: CASSLGSQGVGTDTQYF
cdr3_nt: TGCGCCAGCAGTCTGGGATCGCAGGGCGTTGGCACAGATACGCAGTATTTT

v_call: TRBV7-7
d_call: TRBD2
j_call: TRBJ2-1
clone_size: .
cdr3_aa: CASSLGRGARNEQFF
cdr3_nt: TGTGCCAGCAGCTTAGGGCGGGGGGCGAGGAATGAGCAGTTCTTC

v_call: TRBV7-2
d_call: .
j_call: TRBJ2-1
clone_size: .
cdr3_aa: CASSLVGLAREDNEQFF
cdr3_nt: TGTGCCAGCAGCTTAGTCGGCCTAGCGCGCGAAGACAATGAGCAGTTCTTC

v_call: TRBV27
d_call: .
j_call: TRBJ1-2
clone_size: .
cdr3_aa: CASSLSRQGVYGYTF
cdr3_nt: TGTGCCAGCAGTTTATCGCGGCAGGGTGTCTATGGCTACACCTTC

v_call: TRBV4-1
d_call: .
j_call: TRBJ1-1
clone_size: many
cdr3_aa: CASSLGLTGIEAFF
cdr3_nt: TGCGCCAGCAGCCTGGGGCTGACAGGAATTGAAGCTTTCTTT

v_call: TRBV12-5
d_call: TRBD2
j_call: TRBJ2-3
clone_size: .
cdr3_aa: CASVAGAYTDTQYF
cdr3_nt: TGTGCTAGTGTAGCGGGGGCTTATACAGATACGCAGTATTTT

v_call: TRBV11-2
d_call: TRBD2
j_call: TRBJ2-5
clone_size: few
cdr3_aa: CASSLLGTSGGQETQYF
cdr3_nt: TGTGCCAGCAGCTTATTAGGGACTAGCGGGGGACAAGAGACCCAGTACTTC

v_call: TRBV25-1
d_call: .
j_call: TRBJ1-1
clone_size: .
cdr3_aa: CASSEFQTAEAFF
cdr3_nt: TGTGCCAGCAGTGAATTTCAAACGGCTGAAGCTTTCTTT

v_call: TRBV5-1
d_call: TRBD1
j_call: TRBJ2-7
clone_size: .
cdr3_aa: CASSLTTGGYSYEQYF
cdr3_nt: TGCGCCAGCAGCTTAACGACAGGGGGCTACTCCTACGAGCAGTACTTC

v_call: TRBV4-2
d_call: .
j_call: TRBJ1-2
clone_size: .
cdr3_aa: CASSIEREGGYTF
cdr3_nt: TGTGCCAGCAGCATCGAAAGGGAGGGAGGCTACACCTTC

v_call: TRBV7-9
d_call: .
j_call: TRBJ1-5
clone_size: .
cdr3_aa: CASSLHGNQPQHF
cdr3_nt: TGTGCCAGCAGCTTACATGGCAATCAGCCCCAGCATTTT

v_call: TRBV2
d_call: TRBD2
j_call: TRBJ2-7
clone_size: .
cdr3_aa: CASTDTGTSGSEQYF
cdr3_nt: TGTGCCAGCACTGACACCGGGACTAGCGGGAGCGAGCAGTACTTC

v_call: TRBV6-6
d_call: .
j_call: TRBJ1-1
clone_size: .
cdr3_aa: CASSYGPGKNTEAFF
cdr3_nt: TGTGCCAGCAGTTACGGTCCAGGGAAGAACACTGAAGCTTTCTTT

v_call: TRBV29-1
d_call: TRBD1
j_call: TRBJ2-3
clone_size: .
cdr3_aa: CSVATGASTDTQYF
cdr3_nt: TGCAGCGTCGCTACAGGGGCTAGCACAGATACGCAGTATTTT

v_call: TRBV2
d_call: .
j_call: TRBJ1-2
clone_size: .
cdr3_aa: CASNGLDNGYTF
cdr3_nt: TGTGCCAGCAATGGGTTGGACAATGGCTACACCTTC

v_call: TRBV19
d_call: TRBD2
j_call: TRBJ2-7
clone_size: .
cdr3_aa: CASTSGLAGASEQYF
cdr3_nt: TGTGCCAGTACCTCGGGACTAGCGGGGGCCTCAGAGCAGTACTTC

v_call: TRBV6-6
d_call: .
j_call: TRBJ2-5
clone_size: .
cdr3_aa: CASSYPQETQYF
cdr3_nt: TGTGCCAGCAGTTACCCACAAGAGACCCAGTACTTC

v_call: TRBV9
d_call: .
j_call: TRBJ1-5
clone_size: .
cdr3_aa: CASSPHEGSFQPQHF
cdr3_nt: TGTGCCAGCAGCCCCCATGAGGGCTCGTTTCAGCCCCAGCATTTT

v_call: TRBV2
d_call: TRBD1
j_call: TRBJ2-7
clone_size: .
cdr3_aa: CASSDPTGKSYEQYF
cdr3_nt: TGTGCCAGCAGCGACCCGACAGGGAAGAGCTACGAGCAGTACTTC

v_call: TRBV6-5
d_call: TRBD1
j_call: TRBJ1-3
clone_size: .
cdr3_aa: CASRRQGQSGNTIYF
cdr3_nt: TGTGCCAGCAGACGACAGGGACAGTCTGGAAACACCATATATTTT

v_call: TRBV4-3
d_call: TRBD2
j_call: TRBJ2-1
clone_size: .
cdr3_aa: CASSLGPGLAYNEQFF
cdr3_nt: TGCGCCAGCAGCCTCGGGCCCGGACTAGCGTACAATGAGCAGTTCTTC

v_call: TRBV6-1
d_call: TRBD1
j_call: TRBJ2-7
clone_size: .
cdr3_aa: CASRKEQGSAYEQYF
cdr3_nt: TGTGCCAGCCGGAAAGAACAGGGGTCGGCCTACGAGCAGTACTTC

v_call: TRBV10-3
d_call: TRBD1
j_call: TRBJ1-2
clone_size: .
cdr3_aa: CAISELGQGPYGYTF
cdr3_nt: TGTGCCATCAGTGAGCTTGGACAGGGTCCCTATGGCTACACCTTC

v_call: TRBV27
d_call: .
j_call: TRBJ1-5
clone_size: .
cdr3_aa: CASSLREGGQPQHF
cdr3_nt: TGTGCCAGCAGTTTAAGGGAAGGAGGGCAGCCCCAGCATTTT

v_call: TRBV7-9
d_call: TRBD1
j_call: TRBJ2-7
clone_size: .
cdr3_aa: CASMRTGQSYEQYF
cdr3_nt: TGTGCCAGCATGAGGACAGGGCAAAGCTACGAGCAGTACTTC

v_call: TRBV18
d_call: .
j_call: TRBJ1-1
clone_size: .
cdr3_aa: CASSTPTMNTEAFF
cdr3_nt: TGTGCCAGCTCAACCCCTACTATGAACACTGAAGCTTTCTTT

v_call: TRBV6-1
d_call: .
j_call: TRBJ1-1
clone_size: few
cdr3_aa: CASSSKENTEAFF
cdr3_nt: TGTGCCAGCAGCAGTAAAGAGAACACTGAAGCTTTCTTT

v_call: TRBV28
d_call: TRBD1
j_call: TRBJ2-2
clone_size: .
cdr3_aa: CASSVNRGRDTGELFF
cdr3_nt: TGTGCCAGCAGCGTAAACAGGGGAAGAGACACCGGGGAGCTGTTTTTT

v_call: TRBV4-1
d_call: .
j_call: TRBJ2-2
clone_size: .
cdr3_aa: CASSQEYTNAELFF
cdr3_nt: TGCGCCAGCAGCCAAGAGTACACTAACGCAGAGCTGTTTTTT

v_call: TRBV5-1
d_call: TRBD1
j_call: TRBJ2-7
clone_size: .
cdr3_aa: CASFAGQGPHEQYF
cdr3_nt: TGCGCCAGCTTTGCTGGACAGGGGCCTCACGAGCAGTACTTC

v_call: TRBV5-6
d_call: .
j_call: TRBJ1-2
clone_size: .
cdr3_aa: CASSGQGRDYGYTF
cdr3_nt: TGTGCCAGCAGCGGGCAGGGCAGGGACTATGGCTACACCTTC

v_call: TRBV7-9
d_call: TRBD1
j_call: TRBJ1-6
clone_size: once
cdr3_aa: CSSSSGQGGNSPLHF
cdr3_nt: TGTTCCAGCAGCTCTGGACAGGGGGGAAATTCACCCCTCCACTTT

v_call: TRBV2
d_call: .
j_call: TRBJ1-5
clone_size: .
cdr3_aa: CASSASSGFGTNQPQHF
cdr3_nt: TGTGCCAGCAGTGCCTCCTCAGGGTTCGGGACAAATCAGCCCCAGCATTTT

v_call: TRBV4-1
d_call: TRBD2
j_call: TRBJ2-1
clone_size: .
cdr3_aa: CASSQLPSLAGAYNEQFF
cdr3_nt: TGCGCCAGCAGCCAACTACCATCTTTGGCGGGAGCGTACAATGAGCAGTTCTTC

v_call: TRBV19
d_call: .
j_call: TRBJ1-2
clone_size: .
cdr3_aa: CASSNEDGLLYGYTF
cdr3_nt: TGTGCCAGTAGTAACGAGGACGGACTACTCTATGGCTACACCTTC

v_call: TRBV14
d_call: TRBD2
j_call: TRBJ2-2
clone_size: once
cdr3_aa: CASSPGLAGGIITGELFF
cdr3_nt: TGTGCCAGCAGCCCCGGACTAGCGGGGGGGATAATCACCGGGGAGCTGTTTTTT

v_call: TRBV28
d_call: TRBD2
j_call: TRBJ2-2
clone_size: .
cdr3_aa: CASSLSAAGATGELFF
cdr3_nt: TGTGCCAGCAGTTTATCGGCAGCGGGGGCCACCGGGGAGCTGTTTTTT

v_call: TRBV18
d_call: TRBD1
j_call: TRBJ2-1
clone_size: .
cdr3_aa: CASSPSSGQGADNEQFF
cdr3_nt: TGTGCCAGCTCACCAAGCTCAGGACAGGGGGCCGACAATGAGCAGTTCTTC

v_call: TRBV2
d_call: .
j_call: TRBJ2-7
clone_size: .
cdr3_aa: CASSFQGYEQYF
cdr3_nt: TGTGCCAGCAGTTTCCAGGGATACGAGCAGTACTTC

v_call: TRBV14
d_call: TRBD2
j_call: TRBJ2-3
clone_size: .
cdr3_aa: CASSQDLRLAGPTDTQYF
cdr3_nt: TGTGCCAGCAGCCAAGATCTTCGTCTAGCGGGTCCCACAGATACGCAGTATTTT

v_call: TRBV2
d_call: .
j_call: TRBJ2-5
clone_size: .
cdr3_aa: CASSGTGKETQYF
cdr3_nt: TGTGCCAGCAGTGGTACAGGGAAAGAGACCCAGTACTTC

v_call: TRBV19
d_call: TRBD1
j_call: TRBJ2-5
clone_size: .
cdr3_aa: CASSNRGRETQYF
cdr3_nt: TGTGCCAGTAGTAACAGGGGACGAGAGACCCAGTACTTC

v_call: TRBV7-3
d_call: TRBD1
j_call: TRBJ2-2
clone_size: .
cdr3_aa: CASSLDRAGAGELFF
cdr3_nt: TGTGCCAGCAGCCTGGACAGGGCCGGGGCCGGGGAGCTGTTTTTT

v_call: TRBV7-9
d_call: .
j_call: TRBJ1-4
clone_size: .
cdr3_aa: CASSSDQGTNEKLFF
cdr3_nt: TGTGCCAGCAGCTCGGACCAGGGAACTAATGAAAAACTGTTTTTT

v_call: TRBV27
d_call: .
j_call: TRBJ1-1
clone_size: .
cdr3_aa: CASSLIGGRTEAFF
cdr3_nt: TGTGCCAGCAGTTTAATTGGGGGGAGGACTGAAGCTTTCTTT

v_call: TRBV19
d_call: .
j_call: TRBJ1-3
clone_size: once
cdr3_aa: CASSLRQGSGNTIYF
cdr3_nt: TGTGCCAGTAGTTTGCGGCAGGGCTCTGGAAACACCATATATTTT

v_call: TRBV5-6
d_call: TRBD1
j_call: TRBJ1-3
clone_size: .
cdr3_aa: CASRPTGGAGNTIYF
cdr3_nt: TGTGCCAGCAGGCCTACAGGGGGCGCTGGAAACACCATATATTTT

v_call: TRBV7-6
d_call: TRBD2
j_call: TRBJ2-3
clone_size: .
cdr3_aa: CASSLNPSGGTDTQYF
cdr3_nt: TGTGCCAGCAGCTTAAATCCGAGCGGGGGCACAGATACGCAGTATTTT